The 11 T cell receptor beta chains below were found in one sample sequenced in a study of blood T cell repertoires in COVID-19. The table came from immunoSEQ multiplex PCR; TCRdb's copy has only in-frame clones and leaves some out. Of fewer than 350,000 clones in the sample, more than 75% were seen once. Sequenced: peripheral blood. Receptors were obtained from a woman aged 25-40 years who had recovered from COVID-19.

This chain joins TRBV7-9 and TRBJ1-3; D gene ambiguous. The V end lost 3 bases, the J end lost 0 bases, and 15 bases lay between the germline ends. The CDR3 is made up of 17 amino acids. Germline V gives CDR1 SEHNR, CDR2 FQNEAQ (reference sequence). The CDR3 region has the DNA TGTGCCAGCAGCTTTTCAGGAACTCCCGACTCTGGAAACACCATATATTTT. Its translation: CASSFSGTPDSGNTIYF.

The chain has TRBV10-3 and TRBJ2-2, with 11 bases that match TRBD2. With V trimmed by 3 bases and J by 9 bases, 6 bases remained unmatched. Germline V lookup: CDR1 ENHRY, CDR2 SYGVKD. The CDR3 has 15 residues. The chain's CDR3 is CAISEVSGGARELFF. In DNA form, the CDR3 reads TGTGCCATCAGTGAAGTTAGCGGGGGGGCGAGGGAGCTGTTTTTT.

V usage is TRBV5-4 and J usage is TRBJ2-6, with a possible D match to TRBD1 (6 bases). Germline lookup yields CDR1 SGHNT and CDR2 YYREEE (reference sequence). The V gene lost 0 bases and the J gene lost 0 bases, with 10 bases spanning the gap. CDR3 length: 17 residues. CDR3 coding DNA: TGTGCCAGCAGCTTGGGTCAGGGGATCTCTGGGGCCAACGTCCTGACTTTC. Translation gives CASSLGQGISGANVLTF.

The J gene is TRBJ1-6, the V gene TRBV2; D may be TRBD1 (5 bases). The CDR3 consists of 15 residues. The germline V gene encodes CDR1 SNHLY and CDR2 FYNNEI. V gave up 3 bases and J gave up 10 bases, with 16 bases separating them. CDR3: CASSDGPRVYSPLHF. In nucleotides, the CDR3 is TGTGCCAGCAGTGATGGGCCCAGGGTTTACTCACCCCTCCACTTT.

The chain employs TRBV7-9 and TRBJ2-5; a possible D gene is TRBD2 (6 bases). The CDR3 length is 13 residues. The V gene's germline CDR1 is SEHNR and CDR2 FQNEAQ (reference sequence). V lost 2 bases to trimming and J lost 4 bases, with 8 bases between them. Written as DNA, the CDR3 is TGTGCCAGCAGCTTACGAGCGGGAGAGACCCAGTACTTC. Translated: CASSLRAGETQYF.

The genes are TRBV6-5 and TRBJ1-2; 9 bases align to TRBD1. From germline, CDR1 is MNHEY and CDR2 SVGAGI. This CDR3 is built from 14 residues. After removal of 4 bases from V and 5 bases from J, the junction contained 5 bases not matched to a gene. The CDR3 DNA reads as TGTGCCAGCAGTTTGATCGGGACAGGGTATGGCTACACCTTC. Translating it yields CASSLIGTGYGYTF.

This CDR3 reads CASSGLTISYEQYF. In DNA, the CDR3 is TGTGCCAGCAGTGGGTTGACAATCTCCTACGAGCAGTACTTC. The V call is TRBV2, the J call TRBJ2-7; D call uncertain. CDR1 SNHLY and CDR2 FYNNEI come from the germline V gene. V lost 4 bases and J 0 bases, leaving 10 bases between the germline ends. CDR3 length: 14 amino acids.

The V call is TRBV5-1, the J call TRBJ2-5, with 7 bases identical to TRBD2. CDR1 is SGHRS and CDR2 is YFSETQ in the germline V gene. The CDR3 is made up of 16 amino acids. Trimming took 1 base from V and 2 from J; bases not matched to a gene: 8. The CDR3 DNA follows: TGCGCCAGCAGCTTGTTTTCTAGCGGACTACAAGAGACCCAGTACTTC. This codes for CASSLFSSGLQETQYF.

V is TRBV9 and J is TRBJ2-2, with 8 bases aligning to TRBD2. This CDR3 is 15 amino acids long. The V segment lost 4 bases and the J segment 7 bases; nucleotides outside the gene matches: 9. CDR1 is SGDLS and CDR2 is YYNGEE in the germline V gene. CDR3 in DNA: TGTGCCAGCAGCTCAGTAGCGGGAAGGAACGGGGAGCTGTTTTTT. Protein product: CASSSVAGRNGELFF.

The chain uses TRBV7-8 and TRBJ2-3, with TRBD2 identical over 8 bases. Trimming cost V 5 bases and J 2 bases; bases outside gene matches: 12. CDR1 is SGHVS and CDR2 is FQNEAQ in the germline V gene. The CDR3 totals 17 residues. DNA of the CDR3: TGTGCCAGCAGCCGAGGGGTTGCGGGGGGCTACACAGATACGCAGTATTTT. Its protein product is CASSRGVAGGYTDTQYF.

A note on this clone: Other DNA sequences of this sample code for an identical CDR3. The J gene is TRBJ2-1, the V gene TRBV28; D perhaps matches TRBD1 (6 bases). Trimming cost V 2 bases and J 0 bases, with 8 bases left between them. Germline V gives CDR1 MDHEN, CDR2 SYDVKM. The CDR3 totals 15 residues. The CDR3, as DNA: TGTGCCAGCAGTTTAGGGACAAGCTCCTACAATGAGCAGTTCTTC. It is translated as CASSLGTSSYNEQFF.